This T cell receptor (beta chain) originates from a study of OX40 agonist ivuxolimab in advanced cancers. The assay was immunoSEQ multiplex PCR, and TCRdb's table has in-frame clones only and misses some. The table includes some 15,000 clones, roughly 88% detected once. Study results and caveats: Certain nonresponders likewise exhibited a low normalized T-cell clonal expansion.

Any history of autoimmune disease or systemic immunosuppression disqualified patients. Of note for this clone: What it binds is unknown.

The V gene end was trimmed by 6 bases and the J gene end by 8 bases; junction bases not matched to a gene: 11. This CDR3 comprises 17 residues. CDR1 and CDR2 from the germline V gene are LNHDA and SQIVND (reference sequence). Sequencing was performed on CD4+ or CD8+ T cells sorted from blood, taken in a trial of the OX40 agonist ivuxolimab. The TCR sequence derives from an adult with an advanced solid tumor such as melanoma, head and neck, liver or kidney cancer. The chain uses TRBV19 and TRBJ2-1; 15 bases fit TRBD2. This CDR3 is CASSLPGLAGGGYEQFF. The DNA of the CDR3 is TGTGCCAGTAGCCTACCGGGACTAGCGGGAGGCGGCTATGAGCAGTTCTTC. The whole variable domain, remainder taken from reference TRBV19 and TRBJ2-1, is DGGITQSPKYLFRKEGQNVTLSCEQNLNHDAMYWYRQDPGQGLRLIYYSQIVNDFQKGDIAEGYSVSREKKESFPLTVTSAQKNPTAFYLCASSLPGLAGGGYEQFFGPGTRLTVL.